The 32 T cell receptor beta chains given below trace back to one sample, sequenced in a study of a mutant IDH1 vaccine in newly diagnosed glioma (dated by TCRdb to the early 2020s). Library generation was performed with the immunoSEQ multiplex PCR assay. TCRdb took over this immuneACCESS table, retaining in-frame rearrangements with V and J assigned. Such tables are incomplete; in checked studies, under half of the missing clones stem from an unresolved V gene, and the remainder is unexplained. The sample table shows about 110,000 clones, and 90% are seen once. The top ten clones comprise around 0.61% of the sample. Their target antigens are unknown. Taken with the paper, the label for time point translates to: week 11, during vaccination. Each vaccine dose was 300 ug of a 20-mer mutant IDH1 peptide in Montanide, given subcutaneously with topical imiquimod. The input for sequencing was PBMCs, taken from a glioma patient whose treatment included an IDH1 peptide vaccine. Receptor source: a woman aged 45-65 years with glioma.

This clone was recorded once. The rearrangement links TRBV19 to TRBJ2-7, with D unresolved. V was cut by 5 bases and J by 13 bases, with 21 bases left in between. CDR3 size: 13 residues. Germline CDR1 LNHDA, CDR2 SQIVND (reference sequence). CDR3 in amino acids: CASSPVVSDPVYF. In DNA form, the CDR3 reads TGTGCCAGTAGTCCAGTTGTGAGCGACCCAGTCTACTTC.

A single count supports this clone. The V call is TRBV28, the J call TRBJ2-7; 10 nucleotides line up with TRBD1. The CDR3 runs to 14 residues. The junction had 5 bases not matched to a gene; V was cut back by 5 bases and J by 4 bases. The germline V gene has CDR1 MDHEN and CDR2 SYDVKM. CDR3 in amino acids: CASSAPGQGYEQYF. The CDR3 DNA sequence: TGTGCCAGCAGTGCTCCGGGACAGGGGTACGAGCAGTACTTC. Using reference TRBV28 and TRBJ2-7 for the parts outside the CDR3, the full variable domain is DVKVTQSSRYLVKRTGEKVFLECVQDMDHENMFWYRQDPGLGLRLIYFSYDVKMKEKGDIPEGYSVSREKKERFSLILESASTNQTSMYLCASSAPGQGYEQYFGPGTRLTVT.

The rearrangement joins TRBV6-5 to TRBJ1-2; D might be TRBD1 (6 bases). Germline V CDR1 and CDR2: MNHEY, SVGAGI. Trimming cost V 2 bases and J 4 bases, with 14 bases left between them. This CDR3 is 15 amino acids long. DNA of the CDR3: TGTGCCAGCAGTTACAACTACAGGGATGGCTATGGCTACACCTTC. This translates into CASSYNYRDGYGYTF.

This clone appeared a few times. The J gene is TRBJ1-4, the V gene TRBV7-9; D gene ambiguous. The CDR3 totals 15 residues. V was clipped by 1 base and J by 6 bases, with 12 bases between them. Germline V lookup: CDR1 SEHNR, CDR2 FQNEAQ (reference sequence). Here the CDR3 DNA reads TGTGCCAGCAGCTTAGAGGGTGGTCTCCATGAAAAACTGTTTTTT. It translates to CASSLEGGLHEKLFF.

The chain links TRBV27 to TRBJ2-7; perhaps TRBD1 as D (6 bases). Trimming stripped 5 bases from V and 4 bases from J, with 18 bases between. Looked up from germline, CDR1 is MNHEY and CDR2 is SMNVEV (reference sequence). The CDR3 is 15 amino acids. Written as DNA, the CDR3 is TGTGCCAGCAGTGAGGGACACGGTAGAGCATACGAGCAGTACTTC. Its translation: CASSEGHGRAYEQYF.

The rearrangement uses TRBV18 and TRBJ1-4; 8 nucleotides align to TRBD1. The length of the CDR3 is 16 residues. Trimming took 6 bases from V and 3 from J; bases not matched to a gene: 9. Looked up from germline, CDR1 is KGHSH and CDR2 is LQKENI. CDR3 coding DNA: TGTGCCAGCTCCCGGACAGGGTTGAAGGCTAATGAAAAACTGTTTTTT. Its protein is CASSRTGLKANEKLFF.

The gene calls are TRBV19 and TRBJ2-5, with 7 bases aligning to TRBD1. Germline V gene lookup returns CDR1 LNHDA and CDR2 SQIVND (reference sequence). The length of the CDR3 is 14 residues. J gave up 2 bases and V 4 bases, and 4 bases lay outside the gene matches. The CDR3 DNA sequence: TGTGCCAGTAGTACTCAGGGGGTTCAAGAGACCCAGTACTTC. Translating gives CASSTQGVQETQYF.

The genes are TRBV19 and TRBJ2-5, with D uncertain. CDR1 and CDR2 (germline): LNHDA, SQIVND (reference sequence). Trimming took 0 bases from V and 2 from J, leaving 19 bases between them. The CDR3 totals 18 residues. The CDR3 nucleotides are TGTGCCAGTAGTATAGATTTAGGCAACCCCTACGATCAAGAGACCCAGTACTTC. It translates to CASSIDLGNPYDQETQYF.

The chain uses TRBV6-5 and TRBJ2-7, with D unclear. Germline loops: CDR1 MNHEY, CDR2 SVGAGI. The CDR3 is 15 amino acids. Trimming cost V 5 bases and J 3 bases, with 17 bases left between them. CDR3 nucleotides: TGTGCCAGCAGTGGCCCCGGCGAGTTCGGCTACGAGCAGTACTTC. This codes for CASSGPGEFGYEQYF.

The chain couples TRBV6-5 to TRBJ2-7; TRBD1 matches at 7 bases. CDR1 MNHEY and CDR2 SVGAGI come from the germline V gene. Unmatched junction bases numbered 7, after V lost 5 bases and J lost 3 bases. CDR3 length: 14 residues. The CDR3 spells CASSDRAGDYEQYF. CDR3 bases: TGTGCCAGCAGTGACAGGGCGGGCGACTACGAGCAGTACTTC.

The chain is built from TRBV19 and TRBJ2-2; perhaps TRBD2 as D (7 bases). The germline V and J ends were trimmed by 5 bases and 5 bases, with 15 bases remaining between them. The CDR3 is 15 residues long. Germline V gene data show CDR1 as LNHDA and CDR2 as SQIVND (reference sequence). The CDR3 coding sequence is TGTGCCAGTAGTGACGGGGGGCAGGTGACCGGGGAGCTGTTTTTT. Translating gives CASSDGGQVTGELFF.

The rearrangement uses TRBV21-1 and TRBJ2-7; TRBD1, as called in the table, went unchecked against the DNA. TRBV21-1 is classified as a pseudogene. CDR3 size: 14 residues. The CDR3 protein is CASSTGQEGYEQYF. The CDR3 DNA follows: TGTGCCAGCAGCACAGGACAGGAAGGCTACGAGCAGTACTTC.

The chain uses TRBV7-8 and TRBJ1-2; D is perhaps TRBD1 (5 bases). Germline V lookup: CDR1 SGHVS, CDR2 FQNEAQ. The CDR3 extends over 15 amino acids. V was trimmed by 2 bases and J by 8 bases, leaving 18 bases between them. Written as DNA, the CDR3 is TGTGCCAGCAGCTTAAGCGGGACCAACGGACGGGGCTACACCTTC. Translating gives CASSLSGTNGRGYTF.

CDR3 coding DNA: TGCAGCGTTGCAGGGTCGAACACCGGGGAGCTGTTTTTT. Translating gives CSVAGSNTGELFF. The chain combines TRBV29-1 with TRBJ2-2, with D possibly matching TRBD1 (5 bases). The CDR3 runs to 13 residues. The V gene's germline CDR1 is SQVTM and CDR2 ANQGSEA. Trimming cost V 4 bases and J 0 bases, with 6 bases left between them.

The chain combines TRBV19 with TRBJ1-5; 9 nucleotides align to TRBD1. The CDR3 totals 15 residues. CDR1 and CDR2 from the germline V gene are LNHDA and SQIVND (reference sequence). The V and J ends lost 5 bases and 7 bases, in that order; junction bases with no gene match: 9. DNA of the CDR3: TGTGCCAGTAGTCCCGGACAGGGGAGAAGGCAGCCCCAGCATTTT. As protein: CASSPGQGRRQPQHF.

The CDR3 reads CASSSGTPSYNEQFF. The CDR3 DNA is TGTGCCAGCAGCTCTGGGACACCCTCCTACAATGAGCAGTTCTTC. The V and J genes are TRBV7-9 and TRBJ2-1; D might be TRBD1 (6 bases). The germline gives CDR1 SEHNR, CDR2 FQNEAQ (reference sequence). CDR3 length: 15 residues. V was pared by 4 bases and J by 0 bases, with 10 bases between.

The rearrangement links TRBV6-5 to TRBJ1-5, with TRBD1 as a possible D gene (5 bases). CDR3 length: 15 amino acids. The V and J ends lost 6 bases and 2 bases respectively, with 14 bases between them. CDR1 is MNHEY, CDR2 SVGAGI, per germline. The CDR3 spells CASRGTPGGNQPQHF. DNA of the CDR3: TGTGCCAGCAGAGGGACGCCCGGCGGCAATCAGCCCCAGCATTTT.

V is TRBV28 and J is TRBJ2-7; maybe TRBD2 (6 bases). This CDR3 has 15 amino acids. V gave up 3 bases and J gave up 0 bases, with 12 bases separating them. Germline lookup yields CDR1 MDHEN and CDR2 SYDVKM. The CDR3 DNA reads as TGTGCCAGCAGTTTCTGGACCGGGAGCTCCTACGAGCAGTACTTC. Encoded protein: CASSFWTGSSYEQYF.

The chain combines TRBV5-1 with TRBJ2-1; D ambiguous. CDR3 size: 15 residues. V lost 0 bases to trimming and J lost 7 bases, with 14 bases between them. The germline V gene encodes CDR1 SGHRS and CDR2 YFSETQ. CDR3 residues: CASSLVTSLRNEQFF. CDR3 DNA: TGCGCCAGCAGCTTGGTGACTTCTCTGCGAAATGAGCAGTTCTTC.

The chain links TRBV7-9 to TRBJ2-3, with 8 bases identical to TRBD2. V lost 7 bases, J lost 0 bases, and 9 bases stayed unmatched. Per the germline V gene, CDR1 is SEHNR and CDR2 is FQNEAQ (reference sequence). This CDR3 spans 16 amino acids. The CDR3 sequence is CASTSGGLLSTDTQYF. CDR3 bases: TGTGCCAGCACAAGCGGGGGACTCCTGAGCACAGATACGCAGTATTTT. The whole variable domain, remainder taken from reference TRBV7-9 and TRBJ2-3, is DTGVSQNPRHKITKRGQNVTFRCDPISEHNRLYWYRQTLGQGPEFLTYFQNEAQLEKSRLLSDRFSAERPKGSFSTLEIQRTEQGDSAMYLCASTSGGLLSTDTQYFGPGTRLTVL.

The chain combines TRBV11-2 with TRBJ2-1; D might be TRBD2 (6 bases). V was pared by 1 base and J by 6 bases, with 16 bases between. Germline CDR1 and CDR2: SGHAT and FQNNGV. The CDR3 runs 16 residues. The DNA of the CDR3 is TGTGCCAGCAGCTTAGTCCGGGGGAGTAAGGCCAATGAGCAGTTCTTC. This sequence encodes CASSLVRGSKANEQFF.

The genes are TRBV7-9 and TRBJ1-6; D unresolved. CDR1 is SEHNR and CDR2 is FQNEAQ in the germline V gene (reference sequence). Trimming removed 6 bases from V and 7 bases from J, with 10 bases in between. The CDR3 is 13 amino acids. CDR3 in amino acids: CASRRARNSPLHF. Here the CDR3 DNA reads TGTGCCAGCAGGAGAGCCAGAAATTCACCCCTCCACTTT. The full variable domain, completed using reference TRBV7-9 and TRBJ1-6, is DTGVSQNPRHKITKRGQNVTFRCDPISEHNRLYWYRQTLGQGPEFLTYFQNEAQLEKSRLLSDRFSAERPKGSFSTLEIQRTEQGDSAMYLCASRRARNSPLHFGNGTRLTVT.

This chain joins TRBV4-1 and TRBJ2-7; unclear D gene. V lost 1 base to trimming and J lost 5 bases, with 12 bases between them. The CDR3 has 14 amino acids. From germline, CDR1 is MGHRA and CDR2 YSYEKL. The CDR3 DNA sequence: TGCGCCAGCAGCCAAGCGGGCTGGGATCACGAGCAGTACTTC. Amino acids: CASSQAGWDHEQYF.

The chain combines TRBV11-1 with TRBJ2-2, with D perhaps matching TRBD1 (5 bases). CDR1 is SGHAT and CDR2 is FQDESV in the germline V gene (reference sequence). The CDR3 is 14 residues long. Trimming removed 2 bases from V and 2 bases from J, with 6 bases in between. This CDR3 is CASSLQGNTGELFF. DNA for the CDR3: TGTGCCAGCAGCTTACAGGGCAACACCGGGGAGCTGTTTTTT.

This clone was counted between two and nine times. This chain uses TRBV6-1 with TRBJ1-1, with D unclear. CDR3 size: 13 residues. Trimming stripped 6 bases from V and 1 base from J, with 9 bases between. Germline CDR1 is MNHNS and CDR2 is SASEGT. DNA for the CDR3: TGTGCCAGCAGCTCCGGAGAGAACACTGAAGCTTTCTTT. Translated, it gives CASSSGENTEAFF.

The chain employs TRBV7-3 and TRBJ1-1; weak D call: TRBD1 (6 bases). V lost 5 bases, J lost 5 bases, and 12 bases lay in between. The germline V gene encodes CDR1 SGHTA and CDR2 FQGTGA. The CDR3 is made up of 13 amino acids. This CDR3 is CASSPQGWTEAFF. The CDR3 nucleotides are TGTGCCAGCAGCCCTCAGGGGTGGACTGAAGCTTTCTTT.

The chain joins TRBV5-5 to TRBJ1-4, with a tentative D call TRBD1 (5 bases). V dropped 0 bases and J dropped 0 bases, with 9 bases sitting between them. Per the germline V gene, CDR1 is SGHKS and CDR2 is YYEKEE (reference sequence). The CDR3 is made up of 16 amino acids. The CDR3 here is CASSLGGAATNEKLFF. CDR3 coding DNA: TGTGCCAGCAGCTTGGGCGGGGCTGCAACTAATGAAAAACTGTTTTTT.

The CDR3 here is CASSLTSGASTDTQYF. CDR3 sequence (DNA): TGTGCCAGCAGCTTAACCAGCGGGGCTAGCACAGATACGCAGTATTTT. This chain joins TRBV7-8 and TRBJ2-3; 7 nucleotides agree with TRBD2. J was trimmed by 0 bases and V by 2 bases; bases with no gene match: 5. The CDR3 has 16 residues. Germline lookup yields CDR1 SGHVS and CDR2 FQNEAQ.

The genes are TRBV6-1 and TRBJ2-3; 9 bases map to TRBD2. The V and J ends lost 4 bases and 6 bases, in that order; junction bases with no gene match: 5. The CDR3 is made up of 14 amino acids. Germline CDR1 MNHNS, CDR2 SASEGT. CDR3 sequence reads: CASSVAGGMDTQYF. In DNA form, the CDR3 reads TGTGCCAGCAGTGTGGCGGGAGGGATGGATACGCAGTATTTT.

The chain is built from TRBV28 and TRBJ2-7; TRBD1 matches 9 bases. V was pared by 6 bases and J by 3 bases, with 9 bases of the junction left unmatched. Germline CDR1 MDHEN, CDR2 SYDVKM. The length of the CDR3 is 15 residues. As DNA, the CDR3 is TGTGCCAGCAGATCTCCCGGGACAGGGTACTACGAGCAGTACTTC. Translating it yields CASRSPGTGYYEQYF. The whole variable domain, filled in from reference TRBV28 and TRBJ2-7, reads DVKVTQSSRYLVKRTGEKVFLECVQDMDHENMFWYRQDPGLGLRLIYFSYDVKMKEKGDIPEGYSVSREKKERFSLILESASTNQTSMYLCASRSPGTGYYEQYFGPGTRLTVT.

This clone was seen more than once but under ten times. This sequence joins TRBV9 and TRBJ2-1; 7 bases agree with TRBD2. J gave up 0 bases and V 4 bases, and 7 bases lay outside the gene matches. Germline V gene sequence: CDR1 SGDLS, CDR2 YYNGEE. This CDR3 is 16 amino acids long. CDR3 in amino acids: CASSPSGASSYNEQFF. The CDR3 nucleotides are TGTGCCAGCAGCCCTAGCGGAGCCAGCTCCTACAATGAGCAGTTCTTC.

This rearrangement joins TRBV5-1 to TRBJ2-1; 14 nucleotides match TRBD2. The CDR3 is 18 residues long. Germline-derived CDR1 and CDR2 are SGHRS and YFSETQ. The V gene end was trimmed by 2 bases and the J gene end by 4 bases; junction bases not matched to a gene: 8. For the CDR3, the DNA is TGCGCCAGCAGCTTCGACCGGACTAGCGGGAGGACATACAATGAGCAGTTCTTC. It encodes CASSFDRTSGRTYNEQFF.